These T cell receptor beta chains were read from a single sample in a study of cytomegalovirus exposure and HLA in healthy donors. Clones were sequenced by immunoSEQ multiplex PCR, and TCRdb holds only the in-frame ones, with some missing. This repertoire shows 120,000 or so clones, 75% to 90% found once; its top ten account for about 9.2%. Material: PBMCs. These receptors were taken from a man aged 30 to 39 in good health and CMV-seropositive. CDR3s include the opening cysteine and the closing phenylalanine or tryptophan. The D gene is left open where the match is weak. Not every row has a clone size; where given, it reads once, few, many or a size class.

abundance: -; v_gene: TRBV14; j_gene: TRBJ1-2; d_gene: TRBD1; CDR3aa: CASSQSLQGAGDGYTF; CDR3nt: TGTGCCAGCAGCCAGTCCCTTCAGGGGGCCGGCGATGGCTACACCTTC
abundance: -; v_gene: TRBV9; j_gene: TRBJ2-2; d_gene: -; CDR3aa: CASSVDPVAGELFF; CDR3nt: TGTGCCAGCAGCGTAGATCCAGTTGCCGGGGAGCTGTTTTTT
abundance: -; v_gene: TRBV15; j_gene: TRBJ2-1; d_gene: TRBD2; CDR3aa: CATSRVRGGAYNEQFF; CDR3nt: TGTGCCACCAGCAGAGTTCGGGGGGGCGCTTACAATGAGCAGTTCTTC
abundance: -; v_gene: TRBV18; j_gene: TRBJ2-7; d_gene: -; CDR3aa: CASLKPGQYF; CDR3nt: TGTGCCAGCCTCAAGCCCGGGCAGTACTTC
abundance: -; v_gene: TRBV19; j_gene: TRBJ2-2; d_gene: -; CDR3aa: CASINRVAGELFF; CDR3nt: TGTGCCAGTATCAACAGGGTCGCCGGGGAGCTGTTTTTT
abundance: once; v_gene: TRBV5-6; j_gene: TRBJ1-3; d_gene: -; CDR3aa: CASSFGQGKGNTIYF; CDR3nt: TGTGCCAGCAGCTTTGGGCAGGGGAAAGGAAACACCATATATTTT
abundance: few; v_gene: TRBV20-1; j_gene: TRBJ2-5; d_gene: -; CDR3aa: CSAQYQETQYF; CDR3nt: TGCAGTGCCCAGTACCAAGAGACCCAGTACTTC
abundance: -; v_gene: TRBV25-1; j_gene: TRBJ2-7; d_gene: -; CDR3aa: CASSESATYEQYF; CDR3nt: TGTGCCAGCAGTGAGTCCGCTACCTACGAGCAGTACTTC
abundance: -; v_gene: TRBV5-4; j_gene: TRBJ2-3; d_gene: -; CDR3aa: CASSFSGVDTQYF; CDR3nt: TGTGCCAGCAGCTTCTCCGGGGTTGATACGCAGTATTTT
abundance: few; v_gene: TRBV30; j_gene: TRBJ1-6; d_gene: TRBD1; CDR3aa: CAWGRPDRVSLALHF; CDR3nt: TGTGCCTGGGGACGGCCCGACAGGGTCTCGTTGGCCCTCCACTTT
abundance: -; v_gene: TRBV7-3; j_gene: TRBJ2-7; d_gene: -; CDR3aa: CASSFRGPRDEQYF; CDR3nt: TGTGCCAGCAGCTTCAGGGGCCCTCGCGACGAGCAGTACTTC
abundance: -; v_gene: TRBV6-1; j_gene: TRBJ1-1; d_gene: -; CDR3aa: CASSEWTVINTEAFF; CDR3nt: TGTGCCAGCAGTGAATGGACAGTTATAAACACTGAAGCTTTCTTT
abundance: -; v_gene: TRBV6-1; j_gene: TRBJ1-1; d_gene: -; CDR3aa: CATGEGTEAFF; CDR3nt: TGTGCCACCGGGGAGGGCACTGAAGCTTTCTTT
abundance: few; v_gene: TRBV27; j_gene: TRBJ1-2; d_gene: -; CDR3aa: CASSPGQNYGYTF; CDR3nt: TGTGCCAGCAGCCCCGGACAGAACTATGGCTACACCTTC
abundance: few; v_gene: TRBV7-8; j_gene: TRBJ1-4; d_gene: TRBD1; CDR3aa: CASSLSNRRRGPFPEKLFF; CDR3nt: TGTGCCAGCAGCTTAAGTAATCGTAGGAGGGGGCCGTTTCCTGAAAAACTGTTTTTT
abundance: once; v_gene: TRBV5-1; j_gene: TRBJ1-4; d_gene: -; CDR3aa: CASSFLTGDDEKLFF; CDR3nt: TGCGCCAGCAGCTTCCTGACAGGCGATGATGAAAAACTGTTTTTT
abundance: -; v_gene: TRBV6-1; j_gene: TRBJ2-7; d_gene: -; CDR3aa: CASRRAGIDEQYF; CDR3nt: TGTGCCAGCAGACGAGCAGGGATCGACGAGCAGTACTTC
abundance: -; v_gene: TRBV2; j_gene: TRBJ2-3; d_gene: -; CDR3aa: CASSERGRGASTDTQYF; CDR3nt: TGTGCCAGCAGTGAAAGGGGGCGGGGGGCGAGCACAGATACGCAGTATTTT
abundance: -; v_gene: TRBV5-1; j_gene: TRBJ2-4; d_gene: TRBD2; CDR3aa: CASSPGLAGGGNIQYF; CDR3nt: TGCGCCAGCAGCCCCGGACTAGCGGGGGGGGGAAACATTCAGTACTTC
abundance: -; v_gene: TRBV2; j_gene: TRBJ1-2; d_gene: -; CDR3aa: CASILRDFYGYTF; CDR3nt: TGTGCCAGCATCCTCAGGGACTTTTATGGCTACACCTTC
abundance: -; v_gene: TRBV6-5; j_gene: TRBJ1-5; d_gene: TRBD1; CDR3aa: CASSYADRGNQPQHF; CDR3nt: TGTGCCAGCAGTTACGCGGACAGGGGGAATCAGCCCCAGCATTTT
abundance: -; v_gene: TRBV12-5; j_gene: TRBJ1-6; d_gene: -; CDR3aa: CASGLGSSGEFNSPLHF; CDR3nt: TGTGCTAGTGGTTTGGGCTCCTCCGGGGAATTTAATTCACCCCTCCACTTT
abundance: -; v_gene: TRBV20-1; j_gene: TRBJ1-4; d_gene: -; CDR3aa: CSARRGKDFNF; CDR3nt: TGCAGTGCTAGAAGGGGGAAGGACTTTAATTTT
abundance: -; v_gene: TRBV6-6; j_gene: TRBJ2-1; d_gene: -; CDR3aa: CASSFDRLNEQFF; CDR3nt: TGTGCCAGCAGTTTCGACAGGCTGAATGAGCAGTTCTTC
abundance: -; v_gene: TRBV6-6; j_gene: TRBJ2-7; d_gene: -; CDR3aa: CASSEPGRDYEQYF; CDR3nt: TGTGCCAGCAGTGAGCCGGGACGGGACTACGAGCAGTACTTC
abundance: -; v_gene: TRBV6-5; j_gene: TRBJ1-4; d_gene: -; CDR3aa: CASSPGGGNEKLFF; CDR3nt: TGTGCCAGCAGCCCCGGGGGTGGAAATGAAAAACTGTTTTTT
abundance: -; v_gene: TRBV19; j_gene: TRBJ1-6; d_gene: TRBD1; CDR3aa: CASSIAGTGYNSPLHF; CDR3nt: TGTGCCAGTAGTATAGCCGGGACAGGTTATAATTCACCCCTCCACTTT
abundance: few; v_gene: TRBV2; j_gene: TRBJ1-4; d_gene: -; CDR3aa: CASTTDIGAEKLFF; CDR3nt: TGTGCCAGCACCACCGACATAGGGGCTGAAAAACTGTTTTTT
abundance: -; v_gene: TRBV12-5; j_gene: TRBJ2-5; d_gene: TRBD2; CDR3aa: CASGLGTTSETQYF; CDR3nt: TGTGCTAGTGGTCTCGGGACTACTTCAGAGACCCAGTACTTC
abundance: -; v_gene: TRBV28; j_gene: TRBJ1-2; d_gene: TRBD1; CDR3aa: CAGGQGPYGYTF; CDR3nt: TGTGCCGGAGGACAGGGGCCCTATGGCTACACCTTC
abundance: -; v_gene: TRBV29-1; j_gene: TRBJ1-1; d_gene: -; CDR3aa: CSGTRTVRTEAFF; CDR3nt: TGCAGCGGGACTCGGACGGTGAGAACTGAAGCTTTCTTT
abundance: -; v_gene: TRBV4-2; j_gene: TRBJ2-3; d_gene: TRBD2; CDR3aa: CASSQFTLAGDTQYF; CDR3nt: TGTGCCAGCAGCCAATTTACCCTAGCGGGGGATACGCAGTATTTT
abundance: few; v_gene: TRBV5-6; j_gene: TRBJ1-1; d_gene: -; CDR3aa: CASREQGTPDTEAFF; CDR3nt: TGTGCCAGCAGAGAACAGGGAACACCGGACACTGAAGCTTTCTTT
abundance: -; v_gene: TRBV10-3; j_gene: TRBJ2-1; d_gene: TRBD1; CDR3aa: CAIAGTGMDEQFF; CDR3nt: TGTGCCATTGCCGGGACAGGGATGGATGAGCAGTTCTTC
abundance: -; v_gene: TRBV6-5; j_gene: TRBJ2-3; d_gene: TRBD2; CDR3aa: CASSYSTSAQGDTQYF; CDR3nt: TGTGCCAGCAGTTACTCAACTAGCGCCCAGGGAGATACGCAGTATTTT
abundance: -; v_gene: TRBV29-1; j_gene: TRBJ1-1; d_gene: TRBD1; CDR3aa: CSVEGEEGASTEAFF; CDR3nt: TGCAGCGTTGAAGGGGAGGAGGGGGCGAGCACTGAAGCTTTCTTT
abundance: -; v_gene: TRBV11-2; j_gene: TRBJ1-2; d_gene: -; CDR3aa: CASSPGTGVHYGYTF; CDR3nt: TGTGCCAGCAGCCCCGGGACGGGGGTTCACTATGGCTACACCTTC
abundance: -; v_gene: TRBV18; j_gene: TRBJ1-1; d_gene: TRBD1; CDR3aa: CASSPLGQGNTEAFF; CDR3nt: TGTGCCAGCTCACCCCTGGGACAGGGGAACACTGAAGCTTTCTTT
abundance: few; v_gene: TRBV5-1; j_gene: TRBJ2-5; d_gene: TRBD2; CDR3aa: CASSLVGGGDQETQYF; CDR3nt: TGCGCCAGCAGCTTGGTTGGCGGGGGGGACCAAGAGACCCAGTACTTC
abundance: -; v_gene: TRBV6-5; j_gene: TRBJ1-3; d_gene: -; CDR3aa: CASSPGEVLSTIYF; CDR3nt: TGTGCCAGCAGTCCGGGGGAGGTTCTTAGCACCATATATTTT
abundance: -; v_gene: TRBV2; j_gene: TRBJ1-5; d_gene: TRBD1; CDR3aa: CASSRDRGSQPQHF; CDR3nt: TGTGCCAGCAGCCGGGACAGGGGCTCGCAGCCCCAGCATTTT
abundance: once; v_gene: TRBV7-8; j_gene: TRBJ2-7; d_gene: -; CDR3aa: CASSLREETYEQYF; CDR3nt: TGTGCCAGCAGCTTAAGGGAGGAGACCTACGAGCAGTACTTC